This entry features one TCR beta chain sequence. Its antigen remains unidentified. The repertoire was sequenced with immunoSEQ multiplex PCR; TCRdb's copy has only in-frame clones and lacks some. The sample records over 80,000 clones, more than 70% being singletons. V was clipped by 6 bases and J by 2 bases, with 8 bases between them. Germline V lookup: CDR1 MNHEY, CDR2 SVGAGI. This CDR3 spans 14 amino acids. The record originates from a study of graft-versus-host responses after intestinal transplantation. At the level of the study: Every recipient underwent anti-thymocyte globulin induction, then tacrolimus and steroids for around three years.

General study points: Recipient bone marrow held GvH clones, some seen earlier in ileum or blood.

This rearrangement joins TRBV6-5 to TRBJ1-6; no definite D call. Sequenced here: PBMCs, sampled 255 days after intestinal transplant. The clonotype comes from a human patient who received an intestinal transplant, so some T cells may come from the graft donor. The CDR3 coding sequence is TGTGCCAGCAGGGAGAGCCCCTATAATTCACCCCTCCACTTT. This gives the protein CASRESPYNSPLHF.